A selection of T cell receptor beta chains follows, all from one sample in a study of human T cells and chemical hapten exposure. In TCRdb, the RACE reads were re-called with MiXCR into one record per CDR3 protein. The data contain fewer than 150,000 distinct CDR3 sequences, roughly 13% of them singletons. Sequences were derived from whole blood, sampled in connection with sensitization to the hapten diphenylcyclopropenone (DPC). All receptors come from a man in his late teens or twenties with alopecia areata. Some clones in this sample may be carry-over from other donors' samples. CDR3s leave out the opening cysteine and the closing phenylalanine or tryptophan.

v_gene | CDR3aa
TRBV9 | ASSVEGDTDTQY
TRBV4-2 | ASCQDSGSGANVLT
TRBV7-2 | ASSSGGSTDTQY
TRBV11-2 | ASSLDAGLYNEQF
TRBV27 | ASSLSWDRGSEAF
TRBV20-1 | SARSGGKGQPQH
TRBV20-1 | SAYGTGRGEAF
TRBV7-2 | ASSLRGGLADTQY
TRBV12-3/TRBV12-4 | ASSPNRAYNQPQH
TRBV4-3 | ASSPTYAGNTEAF
TRBV20-1 | SAKVPRGARNTGELF
TRBV6-2/TRBV6-3 | ASLDRRRTEAF
TRBV7-3 | ASSEVSGVSGELF
TRBV4-3 | ASSQDTANYGYT
TRBV11-2 | ASSLRSATEQF
TRBV6-6 | ASSRSRDREAF
TRBV29-1 | SVEVARDSPLSPYT
TRBV6-4 | ASSTDRETDTQY
TRBV5-4 | ASSLAGQGLGTEAF
TRBV28 | ASSYSHGEAF
TRBV20-1 | SAMAGGGGEQF
TRBV9 | ASSVGWRSYEQY
TRBV5-4 | ASSFQQGQNYGYT
TRBV3-1 | ASSPDRGTEAF
TRBV9 | ASSVGQGNEAF
TRBV14 | ASSQGRISSGSSYNEQF
TRBV10-2 | ASSESYRVDGTAYGYT
TRBV5-1 | ASSFFRGQANEKLF
TRBV7-8 | ASSKDYHEQF
TRBV7-2 | ASSLNPLGNTEAF
TRBV7-9 | ASSPEGGRRAF
TRBV6-2/TRBV6-3 | ASRGTYSPLH
TRBV3-1 | ASSLEGHTRETQY
TRBV7-3 | ASSTLTNTEAF
TRBV13 | ASSLSQSGRTYNEQF
TRBV11-3 | ASSLGTVYNEQF
TRBV28 | ASRGQGGAYEQY
TRBV28 | ASRIEREQY
TRBV7-2 | ASSLPGAYNEQF
TRBV6-1 | ASIEGYTEAF
TRBV7-9 | ASSQTPATNEKLF
TRBV7-9 | ASSLGGFGTDTQY
TRBV12-3/TRBV12-4 | ASSFGGEQY
TRBV11-2 | ASSPKMNTEAF
TRBV7-3 | ASSAGSNSYNEQF
TRBV24-1 | ATSADQETQY
TRBV28 | ASSPTGNNQPQH
TRBV20-1 | SARDNIGGDVYNEQF
TRBV5-1 | ASSLLGGARDTQY
TRBV4-3 | ASSPGTGPDTQY